The rows below give T cell receptor beta chains drawn from one sample of a study of T cells after yellow fever vaccination. TCRdb itself ran the 5' RACE reads through MiXCR, one entry per CDR3 protein. The sample has roughly 94,000 distinct CDR3 sequences; approximately 8.4% are singletons. Sequencing was performed on CD8+ T cells not binding an NS4B(214-222) dextramer, sorted from PBMCs, taken around 14 days after the first yellow fever vaccination. The receptors here all came from a man between 18 and 35 years old who received the YFV17D yellow fever vaccine. Each CDR3 is given with its conserved first and last residue. D genes are given only for firm matches. Clone size, where shown, is once, few, many, or a class for clones that have expanded.

v_call	j_call	clone_size	d_call	cdr3_nt	cdr3_aa
TRBV4-1	TRBJ2-7	.	TRBD1	TGCGCCAGCAGCCAGCTTACCGGGACAGGGTTCTCCTACGAGCAGTACTTC	CASSQLTGTGFSYEQYF
TRBV2	TRBJ2-7	few	.	TGTGCCAGCAGTGAACTCGAGCAGTACTTC	CASSELEQYF
TRBV5-1	TRBJ2-7	.	.	TGCGCCAGCAACTTCAACGACAGGAACTTAGTCTACGAGCAGTACTTC	CASNFNDRNLVYEQYF
TRBV7-2	TRBJ2-5	few	TRBD2	TGTGCCAGCAGTTCACTCCGGGGGGGTTACCAAGAGACCCAGTACTTC	CASSSLRGGYQETQYF
TRBV30	TRBJ2-2	few	.	TGTGCCTGGTCGGCGTCCGCGAACACCGGGGAGCTGTTTTTT	CAWSASANTGELFF
TRBV6-1	TRBJ2-3	.	.	TGTGCCAGCAGCCTCCTTACCTCTAGCACAGATACGCAGTATTTT	CASSLLTSSTDTQYF
TRBV29-1	TRBJ1-3	.	.	TGCAGCGTTGAAAGTCGCCCTCACTCTGGAAACACCATATATTTT	CSVESRPHSGNTIYF
TRBV12-3/TRBV12-4	TRBJ1-1	few	.	TGTGCCAGCAGCCCACGGGACACTACAGGCACTGAAGCTTTCTTT	CASSPRDTTGTEAFF
TRBV30	TRBJ1-1	.	TRBD1	TGTGCCTGGATTGCCGGACAGGGTGCGAACACTGAAGCTTTCTTT	CAWIAGQGANTEAFF
TRBV4-1	TRBJ2-3	many	TRBD2	TGCGCCAGCAGCCCAGCGGGACGGAGCACAGATACGCAGTATTTT	CASSPAGRSTDTQYF
TRBV3-1	TRBJ2-2	many	.	TGTGCCAGCAGCCCCCCGGGGGAGCCCGGGACCGGGGAGCTGTTTTTT	CASSPPGEPGTGELFF
TRBV6-1	TRBJ1-6	few	.	TGTGCCAGCCGGGACTTCAGCTCCTATAATTCACCCCTCCACTTT	CASRDFSSYNSPLHF
TRBV9	TRBJ2-1	few	.	TGTGCCAGCAGCGTCCGGGCGGTGGATACCTACAATGAGCAGTTCTTC	CASSVRAVDTYNEQFF
TRBV11-2	TRBJ1-2	.	.	TGTGCCAGCAGCTTAGCGGGGGGTAACTATGGCTACACCTTC	CASSLAGGNYGYTF
TRBV15	TRBJ2-2	many	TRBD1	TGTGCCACCAGAATACAGGGGTTCCCCACCGGGGAGCTGTTTTTT	CATRIQGFPTGELFF
TRBV27	TRBJ2-7	many	.	TGTGCCAGCAGTTTTTTTGGCGGGGCTGTCTACGAGCAGTACTTC	CASSFFGGAVYEQYF
TRBV7-2	TRBJ2-1	few	TRBD2	TGTGCCAGCAGCTTACGGGACGGGGGGGCCTACAATGAGCAGTTCTTC	CASSLRDGGAYNEQFF
TRBV19	TRBJ1-1	few	.	TGTGCCAGTAGTATAGGCTCCCTAAAACAGAGGAACACTGAAGCTTTCTTT	CASSIGSLKQRNTEAFF
TRBV4-1	TRBJ2-3	many	.	TGCGCCAGCAGCCACGGTTCTGTGGGGACAGATACGCAGTATTTT	CASSHGSVGTDTQYF
TRBV24-1	TRBJ2-3	few	TRBD1	TGTGCCACCGGACAGGAAAACACTGGGGATACGCAGTATTTT	CATGQENTGDTQYF
TRBV29-1	TRBJ2-1	many	TRBD2	TGCAGCGTTGGGGGACTAGCGGGGTTCGCCCTCCACAATGAGCAGTTCTTC	CSVGGLAGFALHNEQFF
TRBV6-2/TRBV6-3	TRBJ2-2	few	TRBD1	TGTGCCAGCAGTTACGGGCCTTTCTTGCGACAGGGCACCGGGGAGCTGTTTTTT	CASSYGPFLRQGTGELFF
TRBV5-6	TRBJ2-7	few	.	TGTGCCAGCAGCTTAGTCTACAACTCCTACGAGCAGTACTTC	CASSLVYNSYEQYF
TRBV7-6	TRBJ2-7	few	.	TGTGCCAGCAGCTGGGCAGGGGGGAACTACGAGCAGTACTTC	CASSWAGGNYEQYF
TRBV25-1	TRBJ2-3	few	.	TGTGCCAGCAGTGAAAAACAGGTGCAAAAGTATTTT	CASSEKQVQKYF
TRBV6-5	TRBJ1-1	few	.	TGTGCCAGCAGTTACTCGCAAGCGAACACTGAAGCTTTCTTT	CASSYSQANTEAFF
TRBV12-3/TRBV12-4	TRBJ2-4	few	TRBD2	TGTGCCAGCAGCCCTGCTAGCGGGGGGACCAAAAACATTCAGTACTTC	CASSPASGGTKNIQYF
TRBV12-3/TRBV12-4	TRBJ2-5	.	.	TGTGCCAGCAGTTTAGGGTCAGGCGGTCACCAAGAGACCCAGTACTTC	CASSLGSGGHQETQYF
TRBV4-3	TRBJ1-2	.	TRBD1	TGCGCCAGCAGCCCTGGACAGGAACGGGACTATGGCTACACCTTC	CASSPGQERDYGYTF
TRBV5-6	TRBJ1-1	.	.	TGTGCCAGCAGCTTGCCTTTGGTTAGGAACACTGAAGCTTTCTTT	CASSLPLVRNTEAFF
TRBV3-1	TRBJ2-3	many	.	TGTGCCAGCAGCCCGCGGACACCTCTAAGCACAGATACGCAGTATTTT	CASSPRTPLSTDTQYF
TRBV11-2	TRBJ2-4	.	.	TGTGCCAGCAGCTTAGGGGGCAGGTCTTGGAGTAACATTCAGTACTTC	CASSLGGRSWSNIQYF
TRBV30	TRBJ2-1	few	TRBD2	TGTGCCTGGTGCATCGCGGGGGGACCCAATGAGCAGTTCTTC	CAWCIAGGPNEQFF
TRBV9	TRBJ2-1	many	.	TGTGCCAGCAGCGTAGAAGGGAGTAATGAGCAGTTCTTC	CASSVEGSNEQFF
TRBV6-6	TRBJ1-1	.	.	TGTGCCAGCAGCCCCTCTCTGGAGGTGGCTTTCTTT	CASSPSLEVAFF
TRBV27	TRBJ1-2	few	.	TGTGCCAGCAGTTTATTGGGAGGATCGGACGGCTACACCTTC	CASSLLGGSDGYTF
TRBV9	TRBJ1-2	.	.	TGTGCCAGCACCCGCGCTAGGTCCAACTATGGCTACACCTTC	CASTRARSNYGYTF
TRBV20-1	TRBJ2-5	many	.	TGCAGTGCTAGAAGAAGGGGAGGAGAGACCCAGTACTTC	CSARRRGGETQYF
TRBV10-3	TRBJ1-5	few	.	TGTGCCATCAGTGGGGCAGCTGATCAGCCCCAGCATTTT	CAISGAADQPQHF
TRBV12-3/TRBV12-4	TRBJ2-3	many	.	TGTGCCAGCAGTTTAGTGGGCAATACAGATACGCAGTATTTT	CASSLVGNTDTQYF
TRBV12-3/TRBV12-4	TRBJ1-2	.	TRBD1	TGTGCCAGCAGTGCCGGGACAGGGGTAGGCTACACCTTC	CASSAGTGVGYTF
TRBV12-3/TRBV12-4	TRBJ2-3	.	TRBD2	TGTGCCAGCAGTTTCGGGGGGGGGCCGGCAGATACGCAGTATTTT	CASSFGGGPADTQYF
TRBV10-3	TRBJ1-2	few	.	TGTGCCATCGGGGAGGGTCTTCCGGACACCTTC	CAIGEGLPDTF
TRBV27	TRBJ1-5	many	.	TGTGCCAGCAGCCGGGCAGGTGTCATGAATCAGCCCCAGCATTTT	CASSRAGVMNQPQHF
TRBV6-2/TRBV6-3	TRBJ2-3	.	.	TGTGCCAGCAGCTATACTACGAGGGGAGACTACACAGATACGCAGTATTTT	CASSYTTRGDYTDTQYF
TRBV5-6	TRBJ1-4	.	.	TGTGCCAGCAGTTTTGGAGGAACAGGGCGGATTGAAAAACTGTTTTTT	CASSFGGTGRIEKLFF
TRBV12-3/TRBV12-4	TRBJ2-1	few	.	TGTGCCAGCAGCCGTCTTACCAAAGTGAGCTCCTACAATGAGCAGTTCTTC	CASSRLTKVSSYNEQFF
TRBV6-2/TRBV6-3	TRBJ2-7	.	.	TGTGCCAGCAGAAGGGACGCCTGGCTATCCAACTACGAGCAGTACTTC	CASRRDAWLSNYEQYF
TRBV10-3	TRBJ2-5	few	.	TGTGCCATCAGTGATGATGGGACACGGGGAATAGTTGAGACCCAGTACTTC	CAISDDGTRGIVETQYF
TRBV13	TRBJ2-7	few	.	TGTGCCAGCAGCGATATACTCGTGTCGTTCGCAAGAACCGGGACCGGGAGCGACGAGCAGTACTTC	CASSDILVSFARTGTGSDEQYF
TRBV5-6	TRBJ2-3	.	.	TGTGCCAGCAGCGTAGCTGCAGATACGCAGTATTTT	CASSVAADTQYF
TRBV9	TRBJ1-5	.	.	TGTGCCAGCAGCCAGAGTTTTTCAGGCAATCAGCCCCATCATTTT	CASSQSFSGNQPHHF
TRBV6-5	TRBJ2-5	many	.	TGTGCCAGCAGTTACCCCGGGGGACGCCAAGAGACCCAGTACTTC	CASSYPGGRQETQYF
TRBV4-3	TRBJ1-1	few	.	TGCGCCAGCAGCCAATTTTATTCCTCGGCGGGAGGCACTGAAGCTTTCTTT	CASSQFYSSAGGTEAFF